These 19 T cell receptor beta chains originate from one sample sequenced in a study of cytomegalovirus exposure and HLA in healthy donors. PCR involved 60 Vbeta and 13 Jbeta primers. The repertoire was sequenced with immunoSEQ multiplex PCR; TCRdb's copy has only in-frame clones and lacks some. The table includes 70,000 or so clones, roughly 68% detected once. Sequenced sample: PBMCs. Receptors originate from a woman between 45 and 65 years old in good health and CMV-seronegative.

J is TRBJ1-2 and V is TRBV18; 10 bases line up with TRBD1. Looked up from germline, CDR1 is KGHSH and CDR2 is LQKENI. Trimming at V came to 5 bases and at J to 8 bases, leaving 2 bases not matched to a gene. There are 12 residues in the CDR3. CDR3 region: CASSGQGDGYTF. CDR3 in DNA: TGTGCCAGCTCAGGACAGGGGGACGGCTACACCTTC.

The V and J genes are TRBV9 and TRBJ1-4; possible D gene TRBD1, 5 bases. CDR3 length: 15 residues. Per the germline V gene, CDR1 is SGDLS and CDR2 is YYNGEE. Trimming pared 1 base from V and 5 bases from J, leaving 12 bases between. CDR3 amino acids: CASSVNGRENEKLFF. In DNA, the CDR3 is TGTGCCAGCAGCGTAAATGGCAGGGAAAATGAAAAACTGTTTTTT.

This chain uses TRBV29-1 with TRBJ2-7; 10 bases map to TRBD1. The V and J ends lost 7 bases and 5 bases, in that order; junction bases with no gene match: 11. The germline V gene encodes CDR1 SQVTM and CDR2 ANQGSEA. This CDR3 region has 14 residues. The CDR3, as DNA: TGCAGCGCCCGAGGGACAGGGGCCATCGACGAGCAGTACTTC. It encodes CSARGTGAIDEQYF.

The CDR3 loop reads CASSWDSSLYQFF. The CDR3 bases are TGCGCCAGCAGCTGGGACAGCTCCCTCTACCAGTTCTTC. The V gene is TRBV5-1, the J gene TRBJ2-1; 7 bases line up with TRBD1. This CDR3 has 13 residues. V was clipped by 3 bases and J by 13 bases; unmatched bases: 10. Germline assignment: CDR1 SGHRS and CDR2 YFSETQ.

V is TRBV4-3 and J is TRBJ2-3, with 10 positions matching TRBD2. The V segment lost 2 bases and the J segment 0 bases; nucleotides outside the gene matches: 17. This CDR3 is 21 amino acids long. Looked up from germline, CDR1 is LGHNA and CDR2 is YSLEER. For the CDR3, the DNA is TGCGCCAGCAGCCAACATACACCGGGACTAGCGTTCTTGGAGAGCACAGATACGCAGTATTTT. The encoded protein is CASSQHTPGLAFLESTDTQYF.

The chain combines TRBV7-2 with TRBJ2-5, with D maybe TRBD2 (5 bases). Germline V CDR1 and CDR2: SGHTA, FQGNSA. The CDR3 spans 13 residues. V was cut by 5 bases and J by 5 bases, with 12 bases left in between. Written as DNA, the CDR3 is TGTGCCAGCAGCCCGGGCAGGAGGGAGACCCAGTACTTC. The encoded protein is CASSPGRRETQYF.

This chain joins TRBV2 and TRBJ2-2, with 9 bases that match TRBD1. The V and J ends lost 5 bases and 4 bases, in that order; junction bases with no gene match: 5. Germline loops: CDR1 SNHLY, CDR2 FYNNEI. The CDR3 extends over 15 amino acids. CDR3 amino acids: CASSWRDRATGELFF. CDR3 in DNA: TGTGCCAGCAGTTGGCGGGACAGGGCCACCGGGGAGCTGTTTTTT.

Only one count was recorded for this clone. CDR3 sequence reads: CASRDRETGEKLFF. CDR3 nucleotides: TGTGCCAGCAGAGACAGGGAGACCGGTGAAAAACTGTTTTTT. This chain links TRBV6-6 with TRBJ1-4, with 7 bases lining up with TRBD1. The CDR3 runs to 14 residues. The trim removed 6 bases at V and 7 bases at J, leaving 8 bases unmatched. The germline V gene has CDR1 MNHNY and CDR2 SVGAGI (reference sequence).

This clone has just a few counts. The junction and the germline gene differ at one end; a read error may be behind it. The gene calls are TRBV6-5 and TRBJ1-2; D possibly corresponds to TRBD1 (6 bases). This CDR3 is 14 amino acids long. Germline lookup yields CDR1 MNHEY and CDR2 SVGAGI. CDR3 residues: CASSYSVARQAEIF. CDR3 DNA: TGTGCCAGCAGTTACTCGGTAGCTCGACAGGCTGAGATCTTC.

The chain uses TRBV25-1 and TRBJ2-2; 7 bases are a match to TRBD2. The V gene end was trimmed by 4 bases and the J gene end by 0 bases; junction bases not matched to a gene: 2. This CDR3 has 15 amino acids. Germline V lookup: CDR1 MGHDK, CDR2 SYGVNS. CDR3 DNA: TGTGCCAGCAGTGGGGGACTACCGAACACCGGGGAGCTGTTTTTT. It encodes CASSGGLPNTGELFF.

The V and J genes are TRBV4-3 and TRBJ1-2, with D perhaps TRBD1 (5 bases). The V end lost 2 bases, the J end lost 7 bases, and 20 bases lay between the germline ends. Germline lookup yields CDR1 LGHNA and CDR2 YSLEER. The CDR3 has 16 residues. CDR3 sequence reads: CASSQRSRGPVGGYTF. The DNA for the CDR3 is TGCGCCAGCAGCCAAAGATCGCGGGGCCCCGTAGGTGGCTACACCTTC.

The chain combines TRBV5-1 with TRBJ2-6; 8 nucleotides align to TRBD1. The junction had 9 bases not matched to a gene; V was cut back by 7 bases and J by 0 bases. The CDR3 has 17 residues. In germline, CDR1 is SGHRS, CDR2 YFSETQ. The CDR3 nucleotides read TGCGCCAGCTCTAGGACAGGGTGGGACTCTGGGGCCAACGTCCTGACTTTC. Amino acids: CASSRTGWDSGANVLTF.

This chain links TRBV4-3 with TRBJ1-3, with a tentative D call TRBD1 (6 bases). Trimming removed 3 bases from V and 2 bases from J, with 11 bases in between. The CDR3 sequence is 15 residues long. In germline, CDR1 is LGHNA, CDR2 YSLEER. The CDR3 loop reads CASSHGPGAGNTIYF. CDR3 sequence (DNA): TGCGCCAGCAGCCACGGACCAGGGGCTGGAAACACCATATATTTT.

The chain uses TRBV18 and TRBJ2-5, with 12 bases fitting TRBD2. Germline V lookup: CDR1 KGHSH, CDR2 LQKENI. This CDR3 region has 15 residues. V gave up 5 bases and J gave up 2 bases; unmatched junction bases: 3. DNA for the CDR3: TGTGCCAGCTCATCCGGGACTAGCGGGCAAGAGACCCAGTACTTC. Residues: CASSSGTSGQETQYF.

This clone was picked up a small number of times. The chain is built from TRBV23-1 and TRBJ2-7; D gene uncertain. TRBV23-1 is identified as an open reading frame with a role that is uncertain. Deletions cut 4 bases from V and 5 bases from J, with 15 bases between. This CDR3 is 14 amino acids long. This CDR3 reads CASSLKYARHEQYF. CDR3 bases: TGCGCCAGCAGTCTTAAATACGCGCGGCACGAGCAGTACTTC.

The chain joins TRBV9 to TRBJ1-4; perhaps TRBD1 as D (5 bases). Trimming removed 5 bases at V and 4 bases at J, with 12 bases between. CDR3 length: 14 amino acids. Germline CDR1 is SGDLS and CDR2 is YYNGEE. The CDR3 region has the DNA TGTGCCAGCAGTCGCAGGGCGTTTAATGAAAAACTGTTTTTT. Its translation: CASSRRAFNEKLFF.

CDR3 sequence: CASSVGPDSSYEQYF. CDR3 sequence (DNA): TGTGCCAGCAGCGTAGGTCCAGATTCCTCCTACGAGCAGTACTTC. The V and J genes are TRBV9 and TRBJ2-7; no clear D gene. From germline, CDR1 is SGDLS and CDR2 YYNGEE. The CDR3 has 15 amino acids. Trimming cost V 0 bases and J 0 bases, with 10 bases left between them. Variable domain in full (rest from reference TRBV9 and TRBJ2-7): DSGVTQTPKHLITATGQRVTLRCSPRSGDLSVYWYQQSLDQGLQFLIQYYNGEERAKGNILERFSAQQFPDLHSELNLSSLELGDSALYFCASSVGPDSSYEQYFGPGTRLTVT.

J is TRBJ2-1 and V is TRBV9; no clear D gene. Germline V gene sequence: CDR1 SGDLS, CDR2 YYNGEE. This CDR3 has 14 residues. Trimming pared 0 bases from V and 8 bases from J, leaving 12 bases between. CDR3 DNA: TGTGCCAGCAGCGTAGGAGGCAGCCGGGATGAGCAGTTCTTC. Translation: CASSVGGSRDEQFF.

The chain couples TRBV6-6 to TRBJ2-7; 10 nucleotides align to TRBD1. The CDR3 has 15 amino acids. Per germline, CDR1 MNHNY and CDR2 SVGAGI (reference sequence). V was clipped by 6 bases and J by 3 bases; unmatched bases: 8. CDR3 bases: TGTGCCAGCAGCTCCGGACAGGGGGTAATCTACGAGCAGTACTTC. It codes for CASSSGQGVIYEQYF.